The 17 T cell receptor beta chains below were found in one sample sequenced in a study of tumor T cells in aggressive B-cell lymphoma. Only in-frame clones appear in the TCRdb table, and some are missing; sequencing was by immunoSEQ multiplex PCR. The sample carries roughly 2,400 clones, 85% recorded once. Sequenced: tumor tissue. The origin of the receptors is an adult with diffuse large B cell lymphoma.

This chain connects TRBV11-2 to TRBJ2-6; D call uncertain. Trimming took 5 bases from V and 0 from J, leaving 11 bases between them. This CDR3 is built from 16 residues. Germline V lookup: CDR1 SGHAT, CDR2 FQNNGV. The CDR3 DNA reads as TGTGCCAGCAGCCCCTCTTACAGCTCTGGGGCCAACGTCCTGACTTTC. Encoded protein: CASSPSYSSGANVLTF.

The V call is TRBV27, the J call TRBJ1-4; 9 bases fit TRBD1. This CDR3 comprises 16 residues. Unmatched junction bases numbered 6, after V lost 2 bases and J lost 5 bases. The germline V gene encodes CDR1 MNHEY and CDR2 SMNVEV (reference sequence). The CDR3 sequence: CASSLDTGGANEKLFF. The CDR3 nucleotides read TGTGCCAGCAGTTTAGATACAGGGGGCGCGAATGAAAAACTGTTTTTT.

This clone was recorded once. The V call is TRBV30, the J call TRBJ2-7; the match to TRBD1 covers 8 bases. V lost 0 bases and J lost 3; bases outside the gene matches: 7. Germline CDR1 is GTSNPN and CDR2 is SVGIG (reference sequence). This CDR3 is built from 15 residues. The CDR3 sequence is CAWSVVTRGLYEQYF. CDR3 nucleotide sequence: TGTGCCTGGAGTGTAGTAACCAGGGGGCTCTACGAGCAGTACTTC.

The chain is built from TRBV5-8 and TRBJ2-3; no definite D call. The germline V and J ends were trimmed by 0 bases and 5 bases, with 7 bases remaining between them. Germline V gene lookup returns CDR1 SGHTS and CDR2 YDEGEE. This CDR3 contains 13 residues. DNA of the CDR3: TGTGCCAGCAGCTTGGCGTTCAGAGATACGCAGTATTTT. Translating it yields CASSLAFRDTQYF.

The gene calls are TRBV9 and TRBJ1-2, with D possibly TRBD1 on 5 matching bases. Trimming took 0 bases from V and 4 from J, leaving 10 bases between them. CDR1 is SGDLS, CDR2 YYNGEE, per germline. CDR3 length: 14 amino acids. CDR3 nucleotide sequence: TGTGCCAGCAGCGTAGATCCAGGGCCCTATGGCTACACCTTC. Protein product: CASSVDPGPYGYTF.

The chain joins TRBV10-3 to TRBJ2-7; 8 nucleotides line up with TRBD2. Germline-derived CDR1 and CDR2 are ENHRY and SYGVKD. V dropped 6 bases and J dropped 5; count of bases not matched to a gene: 15. CDR3 length equals 16 residues. CDR3 in DNA: TGTGCCATCAGCCGGGGGGGCGGATTAAGCGGGGACGAGCAGTACTTC. Its protein is CAISRGGGLSGDEQYF.

V and J are TRBV10-2 and TRBJ2-1; 7 bases are shared with TRBD2. Unmatched junction bases numbered 10, after V lost 8 bases and J lost 9 bases. CDR1 is WSHSY, CDR2 SAAADI, per germline. The CDR3 spans 13 residues. The CDR3 here is CASGAGPPGEQFF. CDR3 bases: TGCGCCAGCGGAGCGGGGCCGCCAGGTGAGCAGTTCTTC.

CDR3 loop: CASSHKGNTGTEAFF. CDR3 sequence (DNA): TGTGCCAGCAGTCATAAGGGTAATACAGGGACTGAAGCTTTCTTT. This chain joins TRBV27 and TRBJ1-1; perhaps TRBD1 as D (6 bases). Trimming pared 5 bases from V and 5 bases from J, leaving 18 bases between. The CDR3 totals 15 residues. CDR1 MNHEY and CDR2 SMNVEV come from the germline V gene (reference sequence).

This rearrangement joins TRBV19 to TRBJ2-1; 11 bases match TRBD1. The CDR3 totals 14 residues. The germline gives CDR1 LNHDA, CDR2 SQIVND (reference sequence). The V and J ends lost 8 bases and 7 bases, in that order; junction bases with no gene match: 7. CDR3 protein: CASGWDRGENEQFF. The CDR3 DNA follows: TGTGCCAGTGGTTGGGACAGGGGGGAGAATGAGCAGTTCTTC.

The chain links TRBV7-9 to TRBJ2-7, with D maybe TRBD2 (5 bases). The CDR3 has 13 amino acids. Germline loops: CDR1 SEHNR, CDR2 FQNEAQ (reference sequence). V gave up 5 bases and J gave up 3 bases, with 11 bases separating them. CDR3 residues: CASSGLRDYEQYF. CDR3 DNA sequence: TGTGCCAGCAGCGGACTGAGGGACTACGAGCAGTACTTC.

This sequence joins TRBV7-6 and TRBJ2-7; maybe TRBD2 (5 bases). This CDR3 has 12 residues. V lost 4 bases to trimming and J lost 12 bases, with 16 bases between them. Germline values: CDR1 SGHVS, CDR2 FNYEAQ. The CDR3 DNA sequence: TGTGCCAGCAGCTCGAGGACTGCTGAGGGGTACTTC. Encoded protein: CASSSRTAEGYF.

The chain recombines TRBV5-6 with TRBJ1-5; 9 positions agree with TRBD1. V lost 4 bases, J lost 5 bases, and 1 base stayed unmatched. The CDR3 contains 13 residues. CDR1 and CDR2 (germline): SGHDT, YYEEEE. CDR3 in amino acids: CASSTGGDQPQHF. In DNA form, the CDR3 reads TGTGCCAGCAGCACAGGGGGCGATCAGCCCCAGCATTTT.

This chain joins TRBV5-1 and TRBJ2-7, with 9 bases aligning to TRBD1. Germline V gene sequence: CDR1 SGHRS, CDR2 YFSETQ. CDR3 length: 14 amino acids. Trimming cost V 4 bases and J 5 bases; bases outside gene matches: 7. Written as DNA, the CDR3 is TGCGCCAGCAGCCAGCCGGGACAGGGAAACGAGCAGTACTTC. The encoded protein is CASSQPGQGNEQYF.

J is TRBJ2-2 and V is TRBV2; no clear D. This CDR3 has 14 residues. Germline V gives CDR1 SNHLY, CDR2 FYNNEI. The V and J ends lost 3 bases and 6 bases respectively, with 11 bases between them. CDR3 amino acids: CASSEYVAAGELFF. CDR3 DNA sequence: TGTGCCAGCAGTGAGTATGTGGCTGCCGGGGAGCTGTTTTTT.

The chain joins TRBV6-4 to TRBJ2-2; a weak D match, TRBD1 (5 bases). The germline CDR1 and CDR2 sequences are MRHNA and SNTAGT. V shed 0 bases and J shed 6 bases, with 11 bases lying between them. This CDR3 is 15 amino acids long. Here the CDR3 DNA reads TGTGCCAGCAGTGACTCTGACAGTGCTGCCGGGGAGCTGTTTTTT. Its translation: CASSDSDSAAGELFF.

The chain carries TRBV21-1 and TRBJ2-3; the D call in the table, TRBD1, was not verified against the DNA. TRBV21-1 is a pseudogene locus. The CDR3 extends over 14 amino acids. CDR3 bases: TGTGCCAGCAGCAAACAGGGTCTGGCAGATACGCAGTATTTT. Translating it yields CASSKQGLADTQYF.

The CDR3 region is CASSQGPTEAFF. The DNA of the CDR3 is TGCGCCAGCAGTCAGGGGCCCACTGAAGCTTTCTTT. This rearrangement joins TRBV5-1 to TRBJ1-1; D possibly corresponds to TRBD1 (6 bases). Trimming took off 5 bases at V and 4 bases at J, with 9 bases between the two ends. The CDR3 extends over 12 amino acids. CDR1 SGHRS and CDR2 YFSETQ come from the germline V gene. Complete variable domain (other parts from reference TRBV5-1 and TRBJ1-1): KAGVTQTPRYLIKTRGQQVTLSCSPISGHRSVSWYQQTPGQGLQFLFEYFSETQRNKGNFPGRFSGRQFSNSRSEMNVSTLELGDSALYLCASSQGPTEAFFGQGTRLTVV.